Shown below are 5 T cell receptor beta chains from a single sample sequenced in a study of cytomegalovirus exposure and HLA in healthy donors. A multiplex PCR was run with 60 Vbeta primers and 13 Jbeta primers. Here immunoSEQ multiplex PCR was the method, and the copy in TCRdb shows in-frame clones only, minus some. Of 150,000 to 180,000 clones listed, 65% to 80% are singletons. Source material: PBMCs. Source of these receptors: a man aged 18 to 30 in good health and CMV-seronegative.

The CDR3 loop is CASRKGQGQPQHF. The CDR3 nucleotides are TGTGCCAGCAGAAAGGGACAGGGTCAGCCCCAGCATTTT. The genes are TRBV6-5 and TRBJ1-5; TRBD1 matches 9 bases. The V segment lost 6 bases and the J segment 6 bases; nucleotides outside the gene matches: 3. This CDR3 is built from 13 residues. CDR1 is MNHEY and CDR2 is SVGAGI in the germline V gene.

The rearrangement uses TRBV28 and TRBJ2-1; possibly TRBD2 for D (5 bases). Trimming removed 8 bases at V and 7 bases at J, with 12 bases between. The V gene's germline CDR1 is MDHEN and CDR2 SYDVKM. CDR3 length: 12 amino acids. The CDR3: CASAQTGNEQFF. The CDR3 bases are TGTGCCAGCGCACAAACGGGGAATGAGCAGTTCTTC.

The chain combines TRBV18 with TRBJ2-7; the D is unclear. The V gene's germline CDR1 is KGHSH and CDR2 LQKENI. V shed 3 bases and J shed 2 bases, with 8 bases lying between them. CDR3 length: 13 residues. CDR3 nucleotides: TGTGCCAGCTCACCTCCTACTACCTACGAGCAGTACTTC. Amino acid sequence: CASSPPTTYEQYF. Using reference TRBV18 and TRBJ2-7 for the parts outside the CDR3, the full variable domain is NAGVMQNPRHLVRRRGQEARLRCSPMKGHSHVYWYRQLPEEGLKFMVYLQKENIIDESGMPKERFSAEFPKEGPSILRIQQVVRGDSAAYFCASSPPTTYEQYFGPGTRLTVT.

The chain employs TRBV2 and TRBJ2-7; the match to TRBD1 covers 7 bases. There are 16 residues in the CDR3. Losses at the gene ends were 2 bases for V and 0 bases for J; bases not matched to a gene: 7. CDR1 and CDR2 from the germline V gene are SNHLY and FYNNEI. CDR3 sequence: CASSESSGGTSYEQYF. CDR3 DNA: TGTGCCAGCAGTGAATCTTCAGGGGGAACCTCCTACGAGCAGTACTTC.

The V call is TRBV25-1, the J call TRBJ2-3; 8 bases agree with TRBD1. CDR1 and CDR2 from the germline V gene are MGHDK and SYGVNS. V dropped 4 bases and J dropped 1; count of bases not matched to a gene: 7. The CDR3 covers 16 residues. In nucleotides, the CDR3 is TGTGCCAGCAGTGCGACAGGGGTGGTCGGCACAGATACGCAGTATTTT. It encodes CASSATGVVGTDTQYF.